This T cell receptor beta chain was captured in a study of blood T cell dynamics during melanoma immunotherapy. As for the study in general: Standard first-line treatment here was pembrolizumab or nivolumab plus ipilimumab in metastatic melanoma.

This clone appeared a few times. Antigen unknown. The ends were cut back, 5 bases at V and 1 base at J, with 14 bases in the middle. CDR1 SGHRS and CDR2 YFSETQ come from the germline V gene. The CDR3 contains 15 residues. Time point specified: pre-treatment baseline. General observations from the study: PBMC repertoires of eventual disease-control patients split at W3 into clonality or diversity gains.

Clones were read by immunoSEQ multiplex PCR, and TCRdb kept only the in-frame ones, dropping some. The repertoire has about 16,000 clones, about 89% of them found once; the top ten carry 1.5% to 2%. The TCR was taken from a human donor with melanoma. This specimen consisted of blood, obtained from a patient treated with checkpoint blockade. The chain employs TRBV5-1 and TRBJ2-3; D might be TRBD1 (6 bases). As DNA, the CDR3 is TGCGCCAGCAGACTACAGGGAAGTGGCACAGATACGCAGTATTTT. Protein sequence: CASRLQGSGTDTQYF. Full variable domain (rest looked up from reference TRBV5-1 and TRBJ2-3): KAGVTQTPRYLIKTRGQQVTLSCSPISGHRSVSWYQQTPGQGLQFLFEYFSETQRNKGNFPGRFSGRQFSNSRSEMNVSTLELGDSALYLCASRLQGSGTDTQYFGPGTRLTVL.